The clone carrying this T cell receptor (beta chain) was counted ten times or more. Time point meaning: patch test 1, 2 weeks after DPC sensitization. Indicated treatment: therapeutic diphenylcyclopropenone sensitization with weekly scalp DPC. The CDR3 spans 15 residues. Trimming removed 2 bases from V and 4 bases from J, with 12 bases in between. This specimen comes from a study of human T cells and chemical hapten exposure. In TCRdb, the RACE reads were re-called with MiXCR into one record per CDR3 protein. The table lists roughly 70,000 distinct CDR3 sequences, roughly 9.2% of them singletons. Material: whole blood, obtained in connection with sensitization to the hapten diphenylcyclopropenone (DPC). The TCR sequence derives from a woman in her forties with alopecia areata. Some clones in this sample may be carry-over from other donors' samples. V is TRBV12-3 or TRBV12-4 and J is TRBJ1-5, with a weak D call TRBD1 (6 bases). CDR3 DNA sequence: TGTGCCAGCAGTTTACAGGACAGCCCTAATCAGCCCCAGCATTTT. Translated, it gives CASSLQDSPNQPQHF.